The rows below give T cell receptor beta chains drawn from one sample of a study of tumor and adjacent non-tumor tissue in lung cancer. In TCRdb, the multiplex PCR reads were re-called with MiXCR into one record per CDR3 protein. The sample yields under 95,000 distinct CDR3 sequences, around 57% seen once. Sample: lung tumor tissue. These receptor sequences come from a man in his 70s with non-small cell lung cancer. The CDR3 runs from the conserved cysteine through the conserved F or W. Each record gives: D gene, V gene, J gene, clone size, CDR3 DNA, CDR3 protein. The D gene is left open where the match is weak. Only part of the rows carry a size: once, few, many, or a class if the clone is expanded.

>NA|TRBV6-5|TRBJ2-6|NA
TGTGCCAGCAGTTACCTGGCGGGCTCTGGGACCAACGTCCTGAGCTTC
CASSYLAGSGTNVLSF
>NA|TRBV11-2|TRBJ2-1|few
TGTGCCAGCAGTTTAGGGAAGGGCGGTATCTACAATGAGCAGTTCTTC
CASSLGKGGIYNEQFF
>TRBD2|TRBV11-2|TRBJ2-5|NA
TGTGCCAGCAGCTTAGGTCGGGGGGTTGGAATGACCCAGTACTTC
CASSLGRGVGMTQYF
>TRBD2|TRBV20-1|TRBJ2-1|NA
TGCAGTCCTAGAGATGTGGCTAGCGGGGGCCTCTACAATGAGCAGTTCTTC
CSPRDVASGGLYNEQFF
>NA|TRBV30|TRBJ1-5|many
TGTGCCTGGAGTGTAAACGGGGCAAGCAATCAGCCCCAGCATTTT
CAWSVNGASNQPQHF
>NA|TRBV20-1|TRBJ1-1|NA
TGCAACGGGCGGGTGGGCTACACTGAAGCTTTCTTT
CNGRVGYTEAFF
>TRBD2|TRBV5-5|TRBJ2-1|NA
TGTGCCAGAAGACGGGGGGATGAGCAGTTCTTC
CARRRGDEQFF
>NA|TRBV12-3/TRBV12-4|TRBJ2-7|NA
TGTGTCAGCAGAACCTCATTTACAGGCACTATGAACGAGCAGTACTTC
CVSRTSFTGTMNEQYF
>TRBD1|TRBV29-1|TRBJ2-1|NA
TGCAGTGTTTTTCATCTGCGACAGGGTACCCATCATACGGACAATGAGCAGCTCTTC
CSVFHLRQGTHHTDNEQLF
>NA|TRBV12-3/TRBV12-4|TRBJ1-1|NA
TGTGCCAGCAGTTTCAAGGGCGCGGGCACTGAAACTTTCTTT
CASSFKGAGTETFF
>NA|TRBV4-1|TRBJ1-5|NA
TGCACCAGCAGCCCCTCACTTTCAGTGGCGTGGCACCAGCATTTT
CTSSPSLSVAWHQHF
>NA|TRBV10-2|TRBJ1-5|NA
TGCGCCAGCAGTGAATCAAAAATGCTCCCCCCCCAGCCCCAGCATTTT
CASSESKMLPPQPQHF
>NA|TRBV10-3|TRBJ1-2|NA
TGTGCCATCAGCGCCGGGCCTGGGGGCTATGGCTACACCTTC
CAISAGPGGYGYTF
>NA|TRBV10-3|TRBJ2-5|NA
TGTGCCAATATAGGGGTGGGTGAGACCCAGTACTTC
CANIGVGETQYF
>NA|TRBV6-5|TRBJ2-2|once
TGTGCCAGCAATGGGGAGGGGGTCGCCGGGGAGCTGTTTTTC
CASNGEGVAGELFF
>TRBD1|TRBV10-2|TRBJ2-1|NA
TGCGCCAGCAATGACCCCGGACAGGGCTCCAATGAGCAGTTCTTC
CASNDPGQGSNEQFF
>NA|TRBV2|TRBJ2-7|NA
TGTGCCCTACTTCCTCCCTCCTACGAGCAGTACTTC
CALLPPSYEQYF
>NA|TRBV6-5|TRBJ2-2|many
TGTGCCAGCAGTCTGGGTCGAGCCGGGGAGCTGTTTTTT
CASSLGRAGELFF
>NA|TRBV6-5|TRBJ2-1|NA
TGTGCTAGCACAAATTGCAATGAGCAGTTCTTC
CASTNCNEQFF
>NA|TRBV19|TRBJ2-1|NA
TGTGCCACCGGCGGACGCTTGATCGGGAATAAGCAGTTCTTC
CATGGRLIGNKQFF
>TRBD1|TRBV5-1|TRBJ1-1|many
TGCGCCAGCAGCCTATTCACAGGGGTGAACACTGAAGCTTTCTTT
CASSLFTGVNTEAFF
>NA|TRBV5-6|TRBJ1-2|many
TGTGCCAGCAGCTTGGCCCTGGGGGCGTCGGACGGCTACACCTTC
CASSLALGASDGYTF
>NA|TRBV5-4|TRBJ2-5|NA
TGTGCCAGCAGCTTGGGGTTCATGATTCAAGAGACCCAGTACTTC
CASSLGFMIQETQYF
>TRBD1|TRBV11-2|TRBJ1-5|many
TGTGCCAGCAGCCGGGACAGAGGGACAGAGCCCCAGCATTTT
CASSRDRGTEPQHF
>NA|TRBV13|TRBJ1-1|many
TGTGCCAGCAGAATCCAGGTAGAAGCTTTCTTT
CASRIQVEAFF
>NA|TRBV7-3|TRBJ2-1|many
TGTGCCAGCAGCGGGGGGTTTGGGACCAATGAGCAGTTCTTC
CASSGGFGTNEQFF
>TRBD2|TRBV11-2|TRBJ2-7|NA
TGTGTCAGCGCCAGTAGCGGGGTCGTCCGCGAGCAGTACTTC
CVSASSGVVREQYF
>NA|TRBV6-1|TRBJ1-5|NA
TGTGCCAGCAGTGGGAACAGGTGTGGCGCTCAGTCCCAGCATTTT
CASSGNRCGAQSQHF
>NA|TRBV11-2|TRBJ2-1|NA
TGTGCCGGCAGCGTCCCCGGGACTCCGGAGCTCTTC
CAGSVPGTPELF
>NA|TRBV11-3|TRBJ1-2|once
TGTGCCAACAGCTTTAGCGGGGGTGCGAGCCACAGCTTC
CANSFSGGASHSF
>NA|TRBV7-9|TRBJ2-5|NA
TGTGCCAGCAGCCCCCGGTGGGGGGTTTTTTTCGGAGAGACCCAGTACTTC
CASSPRWGVFFGETQYF
>TRBD1|TRBV6-5|TRBJ1-2|NA
TGTGCCAGCAGTACCCGCGGTCAGGGGGGTAGTAACTATGACTACACCTTC
CASSTRGQGGSNYDYTF
>TRBD1|TRBV30|TRBJ2-7|NA
TGTGCCTGGAGTGTATTGGACAGGGCCTACGGGCAGTACTTC
CAWSVLDRAYGQYF
>NA|TRBV20-1|TRBJ2-1|once
TGCAGTGCCCTGTCGTTGCTTAGCTCCTACAATGAGCAGTTCTTC
CSALSLLSSYNEQFF
>TRBD1|TRBV5-1|TRBJ2-2|NA
TGCGCCAGCAGGGAGACAGGGGGCCGAACCGGGGAGCTGTTTTTT
CASRETGGRTGELFF
>TRBD1|TRBV12-3/TRBV12-4|TRBJ1-1|once
TGTGCCAGCAGTTTAGACGAGACAGGGCCGGTCGCTGAAGCTTTCTTT
CASSLDETGPVAEAFF
>NA|TRBV6-5|TRBJ1-2|NA
TGTGCCAGCAGCTCCCGGGACGGACGCCGCTATGACTACACCTTC
CASSSRDGRRYDYTF
>TRBD1|TRBV28|TRBJ1-5|many
TGTGCCAGCAGAGAACCACAGGGGAACAATCAGCCCCAGCATTTT
CASREPQGNNQPQHF
>TRBD1|TRBV4-2|TRBJ2-2|NA
TGTGCCAGAAGCCGCATGCAGGGGGACACCGGGGAGCTGTTTTTT
CARSRMQGDTGELFF
>TRBD2|TRBV4-1|TRBJ2-7|NA
TGCGAGAGCAGCCAAATACTACTAGCGGGGGGTTACTACGAGCAGTACTTC
CESSQILLAGGYYEQYF
>TRBD1|TRBV6-5|TRBJ2-6|NA
TGTGCCAGCACCGAGGGCAGGGGGACGTCTGGGGCCAACGTCCTGACTTTC
CASTEGRGTSGANVLTF
>TRBD1|TRBV29-1|TRBJ2-2|many
TGCAGCACCAGGACAGGGAGAACCGGGGAGCTGTTTTTT
CSTRTGRTGELFF
>NA|TRBV2|TRBJ1-5|NA
TGTGCCAGCAGAGACAGCGATCAGCCCCAGCATTTT
CASRDSDQPQHF
>NA|TRBV11-2|TRBJ2-5|NA
TGTGCCAGCACCTTCGACCCTTCGACTGTCCAGACCCAGTACTTC
CASTFDPSTVQTQYF
>NA|TRBV7-9|TRBJ2-1|NA
TGTGCCACCAGCTTAGCGTACAATGAGCAGTTCTTC
CATSLAYNEQFF
>NA|TRBV4-2|TRBJ2-1|NA
TGTGCCAGCAGCCAAGGGAGACTCACCTACAATGAGCAGTTCTTC
CASSQGRLTYNEQFF
>NA|TRBV24-1|TRBJ2-5|NA
TGTGCCACCAGTGATAACGCGGGACCAACCACCAGGACCCAGTACTTC
CATSDNAGPTTRTQYF